Given below is one TCR beta chain in context. Germline V gene data show CDR1 as MNHEY and CDR2 as SVGAGI. V lost 7 bases and J 4 bases, leaving 17 bases between the germline ends. This CDR3 contains 14 residues. The data derive from a study of OX40 agonist ivuxolimab in advanced cancers. Assay used: immunoSEQ multiplex PCR; TCRdb lists only in-frame clones, some missing. The profile covers fewer than 55,000 clones, with around 87% appearing a single time and roughly 10% taken by the ten largest. The sample in question was CD4+ or CD8+ T cells sorted from blood, obtained in a trial of the OX40 agonist ivuxolimab. The TCR comes from an adult with an advanced solid tumor such as melanoma, head and neck, liver or kidney cancer. The V gene is TRBV6-5, the J gene TRBJ2-7; no clear D gene. CDR3 sequence: CASNNRGSQYEQYF. DNA of the CDR3: TGTGCCAGCAATAACAGAGGATCTCAATACGAGCAGTACTTC.